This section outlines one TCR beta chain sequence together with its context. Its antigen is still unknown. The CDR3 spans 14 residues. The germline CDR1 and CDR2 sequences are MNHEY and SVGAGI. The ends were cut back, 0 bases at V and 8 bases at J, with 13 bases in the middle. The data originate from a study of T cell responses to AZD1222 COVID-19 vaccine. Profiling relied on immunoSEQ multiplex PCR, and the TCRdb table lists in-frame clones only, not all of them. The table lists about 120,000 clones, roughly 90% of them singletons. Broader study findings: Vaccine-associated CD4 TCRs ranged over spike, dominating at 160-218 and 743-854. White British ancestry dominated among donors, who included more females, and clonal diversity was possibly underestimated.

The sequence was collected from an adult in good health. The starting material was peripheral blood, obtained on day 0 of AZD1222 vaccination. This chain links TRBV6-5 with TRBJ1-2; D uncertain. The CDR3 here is CASSYSRSKGGYTF. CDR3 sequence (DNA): TGTGCCAGCAGTTACTCGAGGTCCAAGGGAGGCTACACCTTC.